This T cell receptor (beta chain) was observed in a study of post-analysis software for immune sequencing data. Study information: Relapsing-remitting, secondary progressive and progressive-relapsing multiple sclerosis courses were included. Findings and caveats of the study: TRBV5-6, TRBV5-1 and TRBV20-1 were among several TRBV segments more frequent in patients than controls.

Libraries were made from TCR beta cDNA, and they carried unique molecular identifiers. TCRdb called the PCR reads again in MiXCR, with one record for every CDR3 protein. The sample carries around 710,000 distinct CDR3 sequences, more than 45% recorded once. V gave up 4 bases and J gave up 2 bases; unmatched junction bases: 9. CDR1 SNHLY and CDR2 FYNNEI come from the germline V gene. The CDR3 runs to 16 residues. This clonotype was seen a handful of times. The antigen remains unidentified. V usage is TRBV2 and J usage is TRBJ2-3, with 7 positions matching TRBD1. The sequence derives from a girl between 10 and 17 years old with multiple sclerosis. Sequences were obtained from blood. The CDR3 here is CASSALDRRHTDTQYF. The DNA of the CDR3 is TGTGCCAGCAGTGCCCTGGACAGGAGACACACAGATACGCAGTATTTT.